These 11 T cell receptor beta chains share one sample of origin, sequenced in a study of response to subunit inactivated influenza vaccine. TCRdb fed the RT-PCR reads into MiXCR, producing one record per CDR3 protein. This sample yields approximately 490,000 distinct CDR3 sequences, of which 7.2% are seen a single time; around 13% belongs to the top ten. The sample in question was PBMCs from blood, obtained around 25 months after vaccination. These receptors were collected from a man aged 50 to 69 who received an inactivated influenza vaccine.

This clonotype was recorded at least ten times. The rearrangement links TRBV29-1 to TRBJ2-5; D is uncertain. V was clipped by 6 bases and J by 7 bases, with 15 bases between them. Germline CDR1 reads SQVTM; CDR2 reads ANQGSEA. This CDR3 region has 12 residues. CDR3 in DNA: TGCAGCGTCGACCTGTTCAGTGGGACCCAGTACTTC. Translated: CSVDLFSGTQYF.

The genes are TRBV20-1 and TRBJ2-3, with no clear D. Germline V gene data show CDR1 as DFQATT and CDR2 as SNEGSKA (reference sequence). The V and J ends lost 3 bases and 0 bases respectively, with 10 bases between them. There are 14 residues in the CDR3. CDR3 bases: TGCAGTGCTAGCATCACTCCTAGCACAGATACGCAGTATTTT. Translated: CSASITPSTDTQYF.

This clonotype has more than one count but fewer than ten. The J gene is TRBJ2-2, the V gene TRBV20-1; 9 positions agree with TRBD2. The CDR3 runs to 14 residues. CDR1 is DFQATT, CDR2 SNEGSKA, per germline (reference sequence). Trimming took 3 bases from V and 4 from J; bases not matched to a gene: 3. This CDR3 reads CSARVSGSTGELFF. DNA for the CDR3: TGCAGTGCTAGGGTTAGCGGGAGCACCGGGGAGCTGTTTTTT.

This clonotype was seen more than once but under ten times. This chain uses TRBV3-1 with TRBJ1-2, with no clear D. CDR3 length: 12 residues. Germline-derived CDR1 and CDR2 are LGHDT and YNNKEL (reference sequence). With 1 base removed from V and 5 bases from J, the gap between germline ends came to 5 bases. This CDR3 is CASSQVRYGYTF. CDR3 bases: TGTGCCAGCAGCCAAGTGCGGTATGGCTACACCTTC.

The chain is built from TRBV4-3 and TRBJ2-4; 7 bases agree with TRBD2. Germline V gene data show CDR1 as LGHNA and CDR2 as YSLEER. The V segment lost 0 bases and the J segment 6 bases; nucleotides outside the gene matches: 11. This CDR3 comprises 17 residues. CDR3 sequence: CASSQDRGRGRGNIQYF. The CDR3 bases are TGCGCCAGCAGCCAAGATCGGGGGAGGGGCCGTGGAAACATTCAGTACTTC.

In this sample, this clonotype turned up many times. The genes are TRBV27 and TRBJ2-1; the match to TRBD2 covers 7 bases. This CDR3 has 14 residues. Germline CDR1 reads MNHEY; CDR2 reads SMNVEV (reference sequence). Trimming took 2 bases from V and 4 from J; bases not matched to a gene: 2. CDR3 nucleotide sequence: TGTGCCAGCAGTTTAGAGCGGGGATACAATGAGCAGTTCTTC. Amino acids: CASSLERGYNEQFF.

This clonotype was detected many times. V gene TRBV7-2 combines with J gene TRBJ2-3; TRBD2 might be the D (7 bases). The CDR3 extends over 14 amino acids. V was shortened by 5 bases and J by 5 bases, with 14 bases between the two germline ends. The V gene's germline CDR1 is SGHTA and CDR2 FQGNSA. CDR3 DNA: TGTGCCAGCAGCACGCATAGGGGGGGAGATACGCAGTATTTT. Encoded protein: CASSTHRGGDTQYF.

This clonotype was found many times. The chain uses TRBV6-1 and TRBJ2-7; D unresolved. Germline V gene sequence: CDR1 MNHNS, CDR2 SASEGT. V was clipped by 5 bases and J by 0 bases, with 8 bases between them. The CDR3 consists of 13 residues. CDR3 in DNA: TGTGCCAGCAGTCAAGGGTCCTCCTACGAGCAGTACTTC. It encodes CASSQGSSYEQYF.

This chain joins TRBV20-1 and TRBJ2-7, with unresolved D. Germline CDR1 reads DFQATT; CDR2 reads SNEGSKA (reference sequence). Trimming pared 0 bases from V and 6 bases from J, leaving 15 bases between. CDR3 size: 14 residues. The CDR3 here is CSARDTAKRTEQYF. In DNA form, the CDR3 reads TGCAGTGCTAGAGATACAGCCAAAAGAACCGAGCAGTACTTC.

This clonotype was observed a handful of times. The chain joins TRBV5-1 to TRBJ1-4; no clear D. Germline CDR1 is SGHRS and CDR2 is YFSETQ. Trimming removed 3 bases from V and 8 bases from J, with 23 bases in between. This CDR3 contains 17 residues. The CDR3 DNA follows: TGCGCCAGCAGCTCCAGGCCCACCGGTCTTTTTGCGGAAAAACTGTTTTTT. Translation gives CASSSRPTGLFAEKLFF.

This clonotype was found a few times. The chain joins TRBV6-2 or TRBV6-3 to TRBJ2-7; maybe TRBD1 (6 bases). CDR1 and CDR2 (germline): MNHEY, SVGEGT. CDR3 size: 15 residues. V was trimmed by 3 bases and J by 2 bases, leaving 14 bases between them. In DNA, the CDR3 is TGTGCCAGCAGTTATCGTGGGGGCGCCGCCTACGAGCAGTACTTC. It is translated as CASSYRGGAAYEQYF.